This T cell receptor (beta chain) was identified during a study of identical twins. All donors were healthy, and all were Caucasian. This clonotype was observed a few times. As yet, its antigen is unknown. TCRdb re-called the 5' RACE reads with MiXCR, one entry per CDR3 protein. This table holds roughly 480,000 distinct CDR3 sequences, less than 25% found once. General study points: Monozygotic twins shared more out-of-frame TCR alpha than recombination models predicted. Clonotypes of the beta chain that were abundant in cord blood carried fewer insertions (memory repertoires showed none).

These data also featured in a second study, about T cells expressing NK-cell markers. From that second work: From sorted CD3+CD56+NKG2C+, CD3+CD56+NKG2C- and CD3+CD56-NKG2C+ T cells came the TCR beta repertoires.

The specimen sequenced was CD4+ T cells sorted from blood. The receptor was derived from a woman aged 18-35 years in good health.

CDR3 loop: CASSPQAGVSYEQYF. CDR3 DNA sequence: TGTGCCAGCAGCCCCCAAGCGGGAGTATCCTACGAGCAGTACTTC. The chain uses TRBV7-2 and TRBJ2-7, with 8 bases matching TRBD2. Trimming removed 5 bases from V and 1 base from J; junction bases left unmatched: 7. The germline V gene has CDR1 SGHTA and CDR2 FQGNSA. This CDR3 has 15 amino acids.